Given below is one TCR beta chain in context. Its antigen is still unknown. This CDR3 spans 16 amino acids. Germline lookup yields CDR1 SGHTA and CDR2 FQGNSA. With 0 bases clipped from V and 1 base from J, the junction kept 3 bases outside the gene matches. The data were taken from a study of blood T cells in healthy people across ages. Overall study results and limits: TCR beta diversity was tightly associated with the proportion of naive T cells. More naive CD4+ cells and higher diversity were found in long-lived than in aged donors. Diversity figures based on one million T cells were deemed too low. Per-million-T-cell TCR beta diversity fell roughly linearly with age.

Combining a sample-barcoded 5' primer with a J-beta primer mix, a second PCR ran for roughly 6 to 12 cycles. TCRdb re-derived calls from the 5' RACE reads in MiXCR, one entry per CDR3 protein. The sample contains 600,000 to 650,000 distinct CDR3 sequences, about 54% of which appear only once. V gene TRBV7-2 combines with J gene TRBJ2-3; 8 bases are a match to TRBD2. The TCR sequence derives from a man between 60 and 70 years old in good health. Material for sequencing was blood. The CDR3: CASSLARRGGTDTQYF. The CDR3 DNA is TGTGCCAGCAGCTTAGCGAGGCGGGGGGGCACAGATACGCAGTATTTT.